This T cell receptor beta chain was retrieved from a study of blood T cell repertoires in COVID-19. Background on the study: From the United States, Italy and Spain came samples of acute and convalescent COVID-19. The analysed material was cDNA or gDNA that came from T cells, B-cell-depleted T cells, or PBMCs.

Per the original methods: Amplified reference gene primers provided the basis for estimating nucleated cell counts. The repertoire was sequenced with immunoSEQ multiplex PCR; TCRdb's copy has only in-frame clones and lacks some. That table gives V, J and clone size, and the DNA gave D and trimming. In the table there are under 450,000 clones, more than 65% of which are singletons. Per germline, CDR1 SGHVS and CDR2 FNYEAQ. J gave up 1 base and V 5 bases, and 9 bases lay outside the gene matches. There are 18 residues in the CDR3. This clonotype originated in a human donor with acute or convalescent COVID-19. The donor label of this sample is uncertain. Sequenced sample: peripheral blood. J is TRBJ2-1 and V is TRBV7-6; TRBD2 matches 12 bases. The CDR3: CASSAGLAGYQSYNEQFF. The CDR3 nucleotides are TGTGCCAGCAGCGCAGGACTAGCGGGATACCAATCCTACAATGAGCAGTTCTTC.